This T cell receptor (beta chain) derives from a study of T cells after yellow fever vaccination. Study overall: Those fractions that held only low numbers of cells were prepared using the SMART-Seq v4 Ultra Low Input RNA kit. Study outcomes and limitations: Repertoires sorted by FACS could include abundant clonotypes that are contaminants from the bulk population. Primary-vaccination clones mostly resurfaced post-booster (just under 98% CD4, around 88% CD8). There was a small share of clonotypes that showed up in both the CD4 and CD8 compartments.

Germline CDR1 is LNHDA and CDR2 is SQIVND (reference sequence). CDR3 length: 14 amino acids. V was clipped by 9 bases and J by 5 bases, with 17 bases between them. TCRdb re-called the 5' RACE reads with MiXCR, one entry per CDR3 protein. In the table there are 500,000 to 650,000 distinct CDR3 sequences, around 17% of which are singletons. A remark on this clonotype: Its antigen is currently unknown.

The receptor was isolated from a man aged 18 to 30 who received the YFV17D yellow fever vaccine. Here the sequenced sample was PBMCs, taken roughly 5 days after the first yellow fever vaccination. V is TRBV19 and J is TRBJ2-1, with TRBD2 as a possible D gene (7 bases). The CDR3 loop reads CASLPGGLNNEQFF. The CDR3 DNA sequence: TGTGCCAGCCTCCCGGGGGGCCTTAACAATGAGCAGTTCTTC.